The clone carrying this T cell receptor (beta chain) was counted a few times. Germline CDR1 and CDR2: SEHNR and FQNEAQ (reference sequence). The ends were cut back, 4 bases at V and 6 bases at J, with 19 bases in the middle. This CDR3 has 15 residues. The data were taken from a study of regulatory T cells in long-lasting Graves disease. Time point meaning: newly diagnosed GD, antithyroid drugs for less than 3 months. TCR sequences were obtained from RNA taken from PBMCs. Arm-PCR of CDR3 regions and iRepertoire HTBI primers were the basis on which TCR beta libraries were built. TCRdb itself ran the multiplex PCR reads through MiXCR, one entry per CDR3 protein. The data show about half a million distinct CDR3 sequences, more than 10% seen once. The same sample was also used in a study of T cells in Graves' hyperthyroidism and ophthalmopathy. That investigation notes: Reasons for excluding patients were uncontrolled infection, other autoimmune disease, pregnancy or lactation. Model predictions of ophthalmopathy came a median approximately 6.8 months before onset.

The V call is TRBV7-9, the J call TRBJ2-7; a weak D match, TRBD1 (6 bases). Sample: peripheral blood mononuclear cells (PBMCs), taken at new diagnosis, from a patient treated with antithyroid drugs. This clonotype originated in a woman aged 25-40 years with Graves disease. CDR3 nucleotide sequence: TGTGCCAGCAGCTCTTACTACAGGGCTGTGTCCGAGCAGTACTTC. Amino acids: CASSSYYRAVSEQYF.